This T cell receptor beta chain appears in the sequencing data of a study of response to subunit inactivated influenza vaccine. Study-wide points: With each seasonal influenza vaccination, the authors suggested, few new T cells are recruited.

Comments on this clonotype: Its antigen is undetermined.

V was shortened by 5 bases and J by 2 bases, with 10 bases between the two germline ends. The germline CDR1 and CDR2 sequences are SGHTA and FQGNSA. The CDR3 loop spans 14 amino acids. From the RT-PCR reads, TCRdb called clonotypes with MiXCR, one entry per CDR3 protein. The sample lists approximately 500,000 distinct CDR3 sequences; over 10% were seen once. The clonotype comes from a man aged 50 or older who received an inactivated influenza vaccine. The chain carries TRBV7-2 and TRBJ1-3; D is possibly TRBD1 (5 bases). The sequencing used PBMCs from blood, collected around seven weeks after vaccination. The CDR3 is CASSPGTTGNTIYF. The DNA of the CDR3 is TGTGCCAGCAGCCCCGGGACGACTGGAAACACCATATATTTT.